Shown below are 18 T cell receptor beta chains from a single sample sequenced in a study of regulatory T cells in long-lasting Graves disease. With iRepertoire HTBI primers and Arm-PCR of CDR3 regions, TCR beta libraries were built. TCRdb independently ran MiXCR on the multiplex PCR reads; one entry per CDR3 protein. The repertoire includes 400,000 to 500,000 distinct CDR3 sequences, 21% of them detected once, and 13% to 15% sits in the top ten. Time point here: persistent/refractory GD, antithyroid drugs over 5 years with positive TRAb. From RNA extracted from PBMCs, the TCR library was made. The material was peripheral blood mononuclear cells (PBMCs), obtained when the disease was refractory, from a patient treated with antithyroid drugs. The receptors come from a female donor with Graves disease.

This clonotype was seen only a few times. The chain employs TRBV30 and TRBJ2-2, with a tentative D call TRBD2 (7 bases). This CDR3 spans 15 amino acids. Looked up from germline, CDR1 is GTSNPN and CDR2 is SVGIG (reference sequence). V lost 2 bases, J lost 5 bases, and 15 bases lay in between. The CDR3 DNA sequence: TGTGCCTGGAGTTCCAGGGGAGGGGTTACCGGGGAGCTGTTTTTT. Amino acids: CAWSSRGGVTGELFF.

This clonotype was seen at least ten times. J is TRBJ1-5 and V is TRBV28, with a tentative D call TRBD1 (6 bases). The V and J ends lost 2 bases and 6 bases respectively, with 14 bases between them. In germline, CDR1 is MDHEN, CDR2 SYDVKM. The CDR3 loop spans 15 amino acids. CDR3 in DNA: TGTGCCAGCAGTTTAGCGGAAGGGGGATTTCAGCCCCAGCATTTT. This encodes CASSLAEGGFQPQHF.

This clonotype has a handful of counts. The rearrangement joins TRBV20-1 to TRBJ2-1; TRBD2 is a possible D gene (6 bases). The germline CDR1 and CDR2 sequences are DFQATT and SNEGSKA (reference sequence). V was shortened by 3 bases and J by 1 base, with 13 bases between the two germline ends. CDR3 size: 15 residues. This chain's CDR3 is CSASPRDFSYNEQFF. DNA for the CDR3: TGCAGTGCTAGCCCCCGGGACTTTTCCTACAATGAGCAGTTCTTC.

CDR3 in DNA: TGTGCCACCAGCAGAGCGCGGACAGACACCGGGGAGCTGTTTTTT. It codes for CATSRARTDTGELFF. The chain combines TRBV15 with TRBJ2-2; D possibly corresponds to TRBD1 (6 bases). The V gene lost 1 base and the J gene lost 3 bases, with 9 bases spanning the gap. Germline assignment: CDR1 LNHNV and CDR2 YYDKDF (reference sequence). The CDR3 sequence is 15 residues long.

Concerning this clonotype itself: A read error may be the cause here, since a much bigger clone is one base away. The chain employs TRBV28 and TRBJ1-1, with a tentative D call TRBD1 (5 bases). The CDR3 is 14 residues long. The germline gives CDR1 MDHEN, CDR2 SYDVKM. The V end was cut by 7 bases, the J end by 4 bases, with 16 bases between. The CDR3 region has the DNA TGTGCCAGCACCTCCTCCGTGGGGGGCACTGAAGCTTTCTTT. Residues: CASTSSVGGTEAFF.

The rearrangement uses TRBV6-9 and TRBJ2-7, with D tentatively TRBD2 (6 bases). V lost 2 bases to trimming and J lost 6 bases, with 8 bases between them. The germline CDR1 and CDR2 sequences are MNHGY and SVAAGI. The CDR3 spans 12 residues. The CDR3 sequence: CASSYGGFEQYF. CDR3 bases: TGTGCCAGCAGTTATGGGGGGTTCGAGCAGTACTTC.

This clonotype occurred many times. The chain has TRBV20-1 and TRBJ2-7; D may be TRBD1 (6 bases). CDR3 size: 15 residues. Germline CDR1 and CDR2: DFQATT and SNEGSKA (reference sequence). Trimming shortened V by 3 bases and J by 3 bases, and 18 bases separated the two germline ends. CDR3: CSARDSSKGIYEQYF. In DNA form, the CDR3 reads TGCAGTGCTAGGGACAGCAGCAAAGGGATCTACGAGCAGTACTTC.

For this clonotype: A much larger clone lies a single base off, so this may be a read error. The chain combines TRBV28 with TRBJ1-2; no definite D call. CDR1 MDHEN and CDR2 SYDVKM come from the germline V gene. The CDR3 spans 15 residues. In nucleotides, the CDR3 is TGTACCAGCAGGCTATTCCGGGAGGCTCCTTATGGCTACACCTTC. The encoded protein is CTSRLFREAPYGYTF.

This clonotype was seen repeatedly, ten times or more. The CDR3 region has the DNA TGTGCCAGCAGCACGGACAGGCGGGCCGAGCAGTACTTC. Residues: CASSTDRRAEQYF. V usage is TRBV6-1 and J usage is TRBJ2-7; 7 nucleotides line up with TRBD1. V dropped 6 bases and J dropped 6; count of bases not matched to a gene: 8. The CDR3 loop spans 13 amino acids. The germline CDR1 and CDR2 sequences are MNHNS and SASEGT.

This clonotype was seen a few times. A single base separates this from a much larger clone, so it may be a read error. This chain uses TRBV6-5 with TRBJ2-7, with a tentative D call TRBD1 (6 bases). V lost 4 bases and J 0 bases, leaving 10 bases between the germline ends. The CDR3 has 14 amino acids. Germline V gives CDR1 MNHEY, CDR2 SVGAGI. CDR3 bases: TGTGCCAGCAGTTCCGGGACAAACTCCTACGAGCAGTACTTC. Translating gives CASSSGTNSYEQYF.

This clonotype was observed at least ten times. The rearrangement uses TRBV2 and TRBJ2-5, with D uncertain. V lost 8 bases to trimming and J lost 4 bases, with 20 bases between them. The CDR3 covers 15 residues. Germline CDR1 SNHLY, CDR2 FYNNEI. The CDR3 nucleotides are TGTGCCAGCGCACCCCTTGGGGATTTACGAGAGACCCAGTACTTC. Encoded protein: CASAPLGDLRETQYF.

In its sample, this clonotype was seen many times. The chain is built from TRBV28 and TRBJ2-7; 8 bases line up with TRBD1. This CDR3 has 15 amino acids. With 2 bases clipped from V and 2 bases from J, the junction kept 5 bases outside the gene matches. Germline V gene lookup returns CDR1 MDHEN and CDR2 SYDVKM. CDR3 coding DNA: TGTGCCAGCAGTTTACCGGGGGACAGGACCTACGAGCAGTACTTC. Translation gives CASSLPGDRTYEQYF.

This clonotype was recorded at least ten times. This chain connects TRBV27 to TRBJ2-7; no reliable D call. Trimming left V 2 bases short and J 6 bases short, with 11 bases between. The CDR3 spans 13 residues. Germline CDR1 MNHEY, CDR2 SMNVEV (reference sequence). The DNA of the CDR3 is TGTGCCAGCAGTTTAGGGTCACTCTCCGAGCAGTACTTC. This codes for CASSLGSLSEQYF.

This clonotype was seen many times. The J gene is TRBJ1-2, the V gene TRBV7-2; D is unclear. This CDR3 contains 15 residues. The V end lost 0 bases, the J end lost 0 bases, and 8 bases lay between the germline ends. Germline CDR1 reads SGHTA; CDR2 reads FQGNSA. The CDR3 sequence: CASSLADRPNYGYTF. CDR3 coding DNA: TGTGCCAGCAGCTTAGCAGATAGACCTAACTATGGCTACACCTTC.

This clonotype has a count of ten or more. The chain employs TRBV3-1 and TRBJ1-2; a weak D match, TRBD1 (6 bases). Trimming removed 0 bases from V and 7 bases from J, with 9 bases in between. The germline gives CDR1 LGHDT, CDR2 YNNKEL (reference sequence). The CDR3 sequence is 13 residues long. CDR3 amino acids: CASSQDTGFGYTF. The CDR3 bases are TGTGCCAGCAGCCAAGACACAGGGTTTGGCTACACCTTC. Full variable domain (missing parts from reference TRBV3-1 and TRBJ1-2): DTAVSQTPKYLVTQMGNDKSIKCEQNLGHDTMYWYKQDSKKFLKIMFSYNNKELIINETVPNRFSPKSPDKAHLNLHINSLELGDSAVYFCASSQDTGFGYTFGSGTRLTVV.

This clonotype has at least ten counts. The chain carries TRBV10-2 and TRBJ1-2; 7 bases agree with TRBD1. The CDR3 loop spans 13 amino acids. Germline loops: CDR1 WSHSY, CDR2 SAAADI. Trimming took 5 bases from V and 7 from J; bases not matched to a gene: 7. This CDR3 reads CASSSDRAGGYTF. The CDR3 nucleotides read TGCGCCAGCAGTAGTGACAGGGCTGGTGGCTACACCTTC.

This rearrangement joins TRBV5-1 to TRBJ2-5; D remains ambiguous. Germline lookup yields CDR1 SGHRS and CDR2 YFSETQ. Trimming left V 5 bases short and J 1 base short, with 12 bases between. CDR3 length: 14 amino acids. The CDR3 sequence: CASRVVGSQETQYF. In DNA, the CDR3 is TGCGCCAGCAGGGTGGTCGGAAGCCAAGAGACCCAGTACTTC.

The chain joins TRBV20-1 to TRBJ2-7, with D possibly TRBD2 on 5 matching bases. Germline lookup yields CDR1 DFQATT and CDR2 SNEGSKA (reference sequence). V lost 3 bases and J lost 1, with 13 bases in between. The CDR3 covers 14 residues. CDR3 bases: TGCAGTGCTAGTACCTGGACTGGTTCCTACGAGCAGTACTTC. Translating gives CSASTWTGSYEQYF.